This T cell receptor beta chain emerged from a study of response to subunit inactivated influenza vaccine. Broader study findings: Each seasonal influenza vaccination, the authors suggested, recruits few new T cells.

One entry per CDR3 protein, called by TCRdb with MiXCR from the RT-PCR reads. The data hold hundreds of thousands of distinct CDR3 sequences, with around 13% observed a single time. This clonotype was counted at least ten times. Its antigen is currently unknown. V dropped 4 bases and J dropped 6 bases, with 10 bases sitting between them. CDR3 length equals 12 residues. Germline-derived CDR1 and CDR2 are SQVTM and ANQGSEA. This sequence originates from a man aged 50 to 59 who received an inactivated influenza vaccine. The genes are TRBV29-1 and TRBJ2-1; perhaps TRBD1 as D (5 bases). Sequencing was performed on PBMCs from blood, taken less than 15 days before vaccination. The CDR3 loop is CSVGEGVNEQFF. The CDR3 coding sequence is TGCAGCGTTGGGGAAGGGGTCAATGAGCAGTTCTTC.